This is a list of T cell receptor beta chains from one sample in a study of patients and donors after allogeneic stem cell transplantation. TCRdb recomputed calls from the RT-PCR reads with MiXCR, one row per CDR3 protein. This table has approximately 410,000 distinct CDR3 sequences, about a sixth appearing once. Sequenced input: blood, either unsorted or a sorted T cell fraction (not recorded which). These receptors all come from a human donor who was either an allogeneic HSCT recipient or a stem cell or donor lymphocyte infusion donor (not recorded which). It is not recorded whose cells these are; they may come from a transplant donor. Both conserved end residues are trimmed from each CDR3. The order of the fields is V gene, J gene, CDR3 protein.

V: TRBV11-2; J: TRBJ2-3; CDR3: ASSSRTRDTQY
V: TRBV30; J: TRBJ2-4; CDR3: AWSGRTGKRNIQY
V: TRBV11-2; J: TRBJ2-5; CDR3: ASSLFKIRGFQETQY
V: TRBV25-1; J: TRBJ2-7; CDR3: ASRRQLYEQY
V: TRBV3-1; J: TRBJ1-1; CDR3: ASSQIGGVENTEAF
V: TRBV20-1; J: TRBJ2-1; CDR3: SAIALTGGALRF
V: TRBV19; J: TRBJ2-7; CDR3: ASSYAQWGHSYEQY
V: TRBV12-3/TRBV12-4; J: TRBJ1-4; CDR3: ASRRREKLF
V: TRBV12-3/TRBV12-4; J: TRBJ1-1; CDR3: ASSPFIGTEAF
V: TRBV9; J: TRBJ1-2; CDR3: ASSSREGYT
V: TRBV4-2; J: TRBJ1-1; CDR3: ASSQGEGRFGGAGDEAF
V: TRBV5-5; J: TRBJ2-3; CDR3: ASSFPLAGLTDTQY
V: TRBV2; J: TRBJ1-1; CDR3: ASSDVNTEAF
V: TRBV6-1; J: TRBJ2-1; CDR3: ASSAVGGFNEQF
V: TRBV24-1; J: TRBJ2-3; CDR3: ATSGMWPDTQY
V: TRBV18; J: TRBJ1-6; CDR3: ASSHQGASSYNSPLH
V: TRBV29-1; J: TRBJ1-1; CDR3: SGDGLLNTEAF
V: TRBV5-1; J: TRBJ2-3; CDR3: ASSLGGGTPTDTQY
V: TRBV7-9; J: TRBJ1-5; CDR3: ASSSSTGRSNQPQH
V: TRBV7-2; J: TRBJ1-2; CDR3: ASSSRVHYGYT
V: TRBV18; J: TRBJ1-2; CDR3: ASSLQQLQGAGAFGYT
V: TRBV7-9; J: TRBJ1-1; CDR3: ASSSYPGTGVNTEAF
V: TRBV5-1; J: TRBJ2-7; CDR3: ASSIGTAQLYEQY
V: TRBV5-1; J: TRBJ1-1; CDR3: ASSLAAGHTEAF
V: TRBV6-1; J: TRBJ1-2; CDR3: ASSEGQDYGYT
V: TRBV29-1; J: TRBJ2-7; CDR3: SVRTSGYEQY
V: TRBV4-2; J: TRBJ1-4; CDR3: ASSQGWSEEKLF
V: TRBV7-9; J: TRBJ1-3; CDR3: ASSFHRGSGNTIY
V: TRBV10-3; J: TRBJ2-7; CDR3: AIGAGLKNEQY
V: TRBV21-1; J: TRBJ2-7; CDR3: ASSNLYEQY
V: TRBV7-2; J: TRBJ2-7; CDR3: ASTVWGKQY
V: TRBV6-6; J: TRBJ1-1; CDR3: ASSYVNTEAF
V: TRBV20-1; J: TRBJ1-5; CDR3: SAILWGSNQPQH
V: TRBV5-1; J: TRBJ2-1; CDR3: ASSLTLGRSGGDEQF
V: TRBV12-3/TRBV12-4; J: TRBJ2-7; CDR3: ASTWGPSYEQY
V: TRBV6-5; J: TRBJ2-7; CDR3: ASSYSLWGRMVEQY
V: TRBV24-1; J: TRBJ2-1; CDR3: ATSAREGLSSYNEQF
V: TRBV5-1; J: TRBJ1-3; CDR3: ASSLEGGTTGNTIY
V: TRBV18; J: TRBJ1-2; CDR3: ASSPVGGGYT
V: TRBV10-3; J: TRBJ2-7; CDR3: AISETWDSATYEQY
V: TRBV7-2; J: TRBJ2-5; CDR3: ASSSGLPLETQY
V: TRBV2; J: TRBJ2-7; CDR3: ASRGDSSYEQY
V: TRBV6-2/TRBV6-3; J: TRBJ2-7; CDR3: ASSPTKRYEQY
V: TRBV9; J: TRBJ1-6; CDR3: ASSETGALVSPLH
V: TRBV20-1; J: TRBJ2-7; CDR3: SLPGLAGGRGEQY
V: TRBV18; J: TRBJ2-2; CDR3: ASSPTASNTGELF
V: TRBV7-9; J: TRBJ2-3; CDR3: ASSLAHKREVGDTQY
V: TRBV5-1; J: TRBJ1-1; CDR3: ASSPYPGTGDTEAF
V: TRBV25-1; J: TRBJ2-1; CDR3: ASSAENYNEQF
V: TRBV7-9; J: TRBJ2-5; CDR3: ASSRDTHQETQY
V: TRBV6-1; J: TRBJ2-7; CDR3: ASTPNRGTYEQY
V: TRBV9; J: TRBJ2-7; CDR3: ASSDNSYEQY
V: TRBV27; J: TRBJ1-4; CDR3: ASSSGPGQVNEKLF
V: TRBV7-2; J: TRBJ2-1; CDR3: ASSPGGPGVGNEQF
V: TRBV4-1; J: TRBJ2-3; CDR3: ASSQAGGVDTQY
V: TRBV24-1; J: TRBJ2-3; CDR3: ATSDHRSDTQY
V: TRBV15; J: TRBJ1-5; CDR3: ATSRDLGAGQPQH